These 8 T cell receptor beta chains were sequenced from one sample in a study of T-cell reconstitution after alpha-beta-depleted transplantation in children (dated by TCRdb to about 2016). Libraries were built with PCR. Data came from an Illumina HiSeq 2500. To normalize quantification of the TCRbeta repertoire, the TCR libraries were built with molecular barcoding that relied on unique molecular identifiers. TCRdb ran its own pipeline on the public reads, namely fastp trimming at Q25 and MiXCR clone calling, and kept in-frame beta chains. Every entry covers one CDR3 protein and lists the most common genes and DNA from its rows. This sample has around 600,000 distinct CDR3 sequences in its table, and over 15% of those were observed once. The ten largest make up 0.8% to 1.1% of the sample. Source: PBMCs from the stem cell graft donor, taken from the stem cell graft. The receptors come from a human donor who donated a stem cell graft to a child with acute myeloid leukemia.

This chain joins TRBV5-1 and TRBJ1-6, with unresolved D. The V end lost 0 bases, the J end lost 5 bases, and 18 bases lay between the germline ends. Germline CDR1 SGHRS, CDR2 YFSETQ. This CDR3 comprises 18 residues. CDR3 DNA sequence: TGCGCCAGCAGCTTGGACGGCTGCGATAATGGGAATAATTCACCCCTCCACTTT. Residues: CASSLDGCDNGNNSPLHF.

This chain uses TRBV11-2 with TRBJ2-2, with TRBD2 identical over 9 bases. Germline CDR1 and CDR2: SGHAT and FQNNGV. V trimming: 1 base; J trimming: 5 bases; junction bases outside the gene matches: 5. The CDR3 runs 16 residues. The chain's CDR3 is CASSLGLAGRTGELFF. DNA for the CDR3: TGTGCCAGCAGCTTAGGTCTAGCGGGGCGGACCGGGGAGCTGTTTTTT. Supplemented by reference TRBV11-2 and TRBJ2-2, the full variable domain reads EAGVAQSPRYKIIEKRQSVAFWCNPISGHATLYWYQQILGQGPKLLIQFQNNGVVDDSQLPKDRFSAERLKGVDSTLKIQPAKLEDSAVYLCASSLGLAGRTGELFFGEGSRLTVL.

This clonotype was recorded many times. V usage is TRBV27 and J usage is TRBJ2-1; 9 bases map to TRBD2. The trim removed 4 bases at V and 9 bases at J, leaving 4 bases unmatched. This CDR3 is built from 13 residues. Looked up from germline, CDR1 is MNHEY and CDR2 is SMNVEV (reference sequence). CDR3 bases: TGTGCCAGCAGTTCCGGGACTAGCCTTGAGCAGTTCTTC. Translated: CASSSGTSLEQFF.

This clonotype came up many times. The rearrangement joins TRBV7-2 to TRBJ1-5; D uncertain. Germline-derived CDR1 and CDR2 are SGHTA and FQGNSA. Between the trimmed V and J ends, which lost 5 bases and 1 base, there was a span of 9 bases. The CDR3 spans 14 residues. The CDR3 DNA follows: TGTGCCAGCAGCAATTGGACGAGCAATCAGCCCCAGCATTTT. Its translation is CASSNWTSNQPQHF.

CDR3 amino acids: CASSDQDVEPQHF. CDR3 sequence (DNA): TGTGCCAGCAGTGACCAGGACGTTGAGCCCCAGCATTTT. V gene TRBV12-3 or TRBV12-4 combines with J gene TRBJ1-5, with D unresolved. Trimming cost V 5 bases and J 8 bases, with 13 bases left between them. The CDR3 runs to 13 residues.

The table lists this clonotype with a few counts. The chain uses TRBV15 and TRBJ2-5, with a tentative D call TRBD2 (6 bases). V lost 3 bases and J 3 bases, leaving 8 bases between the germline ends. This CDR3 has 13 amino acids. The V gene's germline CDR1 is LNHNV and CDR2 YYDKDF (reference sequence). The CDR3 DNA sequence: TGTGCCACCAGCAGGCCTAGCGAAGAGACCCAGTACTTC. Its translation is CATSRPSEETQYF.

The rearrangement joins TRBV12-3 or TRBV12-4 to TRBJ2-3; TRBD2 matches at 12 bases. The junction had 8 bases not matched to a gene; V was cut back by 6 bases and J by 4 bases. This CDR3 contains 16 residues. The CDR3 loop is CASRRTSGTGADTQYF. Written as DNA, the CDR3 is TGTGCCAGCAGAAGGACTAGCGGGACGGGCGCAGATACGCAGTATTTT.

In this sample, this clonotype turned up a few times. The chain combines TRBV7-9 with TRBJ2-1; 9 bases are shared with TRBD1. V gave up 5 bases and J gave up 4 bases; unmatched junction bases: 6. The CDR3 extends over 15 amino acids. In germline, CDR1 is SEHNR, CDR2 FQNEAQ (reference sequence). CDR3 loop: CASSPPDRGYNEQFF. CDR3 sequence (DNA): TGTGCCAGCAGCCCTCCGGACAGGGGATACAATGAGCAGTTCTTC.